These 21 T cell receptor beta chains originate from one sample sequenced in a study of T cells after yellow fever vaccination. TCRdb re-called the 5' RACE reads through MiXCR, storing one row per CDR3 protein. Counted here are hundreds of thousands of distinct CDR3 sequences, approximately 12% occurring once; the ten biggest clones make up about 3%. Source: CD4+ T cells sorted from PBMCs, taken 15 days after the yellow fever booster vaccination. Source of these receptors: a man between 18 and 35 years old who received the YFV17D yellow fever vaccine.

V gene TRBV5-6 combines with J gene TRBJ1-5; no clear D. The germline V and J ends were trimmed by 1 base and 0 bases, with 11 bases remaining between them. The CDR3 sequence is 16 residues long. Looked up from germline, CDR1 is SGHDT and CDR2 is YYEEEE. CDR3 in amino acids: CASSLRGFNSNQPQHF. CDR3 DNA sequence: TGTGCCAGCAGCTTGAGAGGGTTTAATAGCAATCAGCCCCAGCATTTT.

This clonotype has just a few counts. CDR3 sequence: CASSSRASTDTQYF. Here the CDR3 DNA reads TGTGCCAGCAGCTCTCGTGCCAGCACAGATACGCAGTATTTT. The chain links TRBV7-2 to TRBJ2-3; D unclear. The ends were cut back, 4 bases at V and 0 bases at J, with 8 bases in the middle. The germline V gene has CDR1 SGHTA and CDR2 FQGNSA. The CDR3 extends over 14 amino acids.

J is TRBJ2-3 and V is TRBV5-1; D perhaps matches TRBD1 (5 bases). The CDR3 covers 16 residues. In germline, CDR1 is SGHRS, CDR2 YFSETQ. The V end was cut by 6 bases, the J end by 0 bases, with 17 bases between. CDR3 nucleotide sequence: TGCGCCAGCAACCCGTCCCCAGGGTATAGCACAGATACGCAGTATTTT. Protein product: CASNPSPGYSTDTQYF.

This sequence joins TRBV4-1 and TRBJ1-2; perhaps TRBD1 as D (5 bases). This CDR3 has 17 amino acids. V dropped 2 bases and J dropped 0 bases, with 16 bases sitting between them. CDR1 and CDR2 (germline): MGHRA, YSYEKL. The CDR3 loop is CASSQLVRGRTNYGYTF. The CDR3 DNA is TGCGCCAGCAGCCAACTAGTTCGGGGGAGGACTAACTATGGCTACACCTTC.

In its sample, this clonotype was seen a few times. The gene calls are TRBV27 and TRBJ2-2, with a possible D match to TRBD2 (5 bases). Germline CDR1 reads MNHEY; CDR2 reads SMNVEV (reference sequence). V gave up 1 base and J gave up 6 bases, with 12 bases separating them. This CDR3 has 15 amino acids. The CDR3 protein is CASSLWGARAGELFF. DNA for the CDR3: TGTGCCAGCAGTTTATGGGGAGCGCGGGCCGGGGAGCTGTTTTTT.

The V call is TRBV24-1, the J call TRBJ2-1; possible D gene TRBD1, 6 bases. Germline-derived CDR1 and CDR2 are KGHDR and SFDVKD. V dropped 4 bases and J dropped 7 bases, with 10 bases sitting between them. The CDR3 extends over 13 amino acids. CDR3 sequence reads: CATSDRGLNEQFF. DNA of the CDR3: TGTGCCACCAGTGACAGGGGTCTGAATGAGCAGTTCTTC.

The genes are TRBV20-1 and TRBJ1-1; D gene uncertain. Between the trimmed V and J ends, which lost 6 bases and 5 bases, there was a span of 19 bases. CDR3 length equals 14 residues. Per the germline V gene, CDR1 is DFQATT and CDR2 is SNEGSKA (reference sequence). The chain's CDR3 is CSATLSGLWTEAFF. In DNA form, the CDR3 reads TGCAGTGCCACCCTATCGGGGTTGTGGACTGAAGCTTTCTTT.

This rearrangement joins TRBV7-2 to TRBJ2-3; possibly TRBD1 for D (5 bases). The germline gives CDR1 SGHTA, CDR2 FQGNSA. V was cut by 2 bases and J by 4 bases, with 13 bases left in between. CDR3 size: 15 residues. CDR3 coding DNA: TGTGCCAGCAGCTTAAGTTGGGGCGGCGCAGATACGCAGTATTTT. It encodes CASSLSWGGADTQYF.

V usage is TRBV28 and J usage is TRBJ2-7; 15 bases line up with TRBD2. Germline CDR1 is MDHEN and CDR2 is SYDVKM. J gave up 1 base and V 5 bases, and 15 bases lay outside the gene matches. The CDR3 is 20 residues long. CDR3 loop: CASSTPRPRTSGGESYEQYV. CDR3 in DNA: TGTGCCAGCAGTACACCCAGGCCGAGGACTAGCGGGGGGGAGTCCTACGAGCAGTACGTC.

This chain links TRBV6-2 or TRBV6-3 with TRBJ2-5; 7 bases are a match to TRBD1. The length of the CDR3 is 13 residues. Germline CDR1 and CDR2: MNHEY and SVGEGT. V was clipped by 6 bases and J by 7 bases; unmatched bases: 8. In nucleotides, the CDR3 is TGTGCCAGCAGCCGACAGGGCCGGGGGACCCAGTACTTC. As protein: CASSRQGRGTQYF.

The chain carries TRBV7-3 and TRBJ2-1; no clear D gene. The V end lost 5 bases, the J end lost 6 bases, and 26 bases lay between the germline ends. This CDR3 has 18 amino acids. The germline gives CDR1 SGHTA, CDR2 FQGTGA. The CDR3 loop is CASSPNPPIQPFINEQFF. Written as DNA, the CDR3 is TGTGCCAGCAGCCCCAACCCGCCGATACAACCCTTTATCAATGAGCAGTTCTTC.

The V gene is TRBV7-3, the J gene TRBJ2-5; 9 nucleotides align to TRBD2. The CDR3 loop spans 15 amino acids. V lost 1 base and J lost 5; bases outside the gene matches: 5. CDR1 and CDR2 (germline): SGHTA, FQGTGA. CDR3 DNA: TGTGCCAGCAGCTTAATTAGCGGGGGTTCGGAGACCCAGTACTTC. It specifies CASSLISGGSETQYF.

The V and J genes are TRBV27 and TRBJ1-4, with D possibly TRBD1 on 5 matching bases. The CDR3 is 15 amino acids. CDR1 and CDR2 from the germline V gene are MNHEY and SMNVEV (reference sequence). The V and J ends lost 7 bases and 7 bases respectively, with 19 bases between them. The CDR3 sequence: CASTTLGAGSEKLFF. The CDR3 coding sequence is TGTGCCAGCACCACTCTCGGGGCGGGGAGTGAAAAACTGTTTTTT. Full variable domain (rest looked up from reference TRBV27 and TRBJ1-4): EAQVTQNPRYLITVTGKKLTVTCSQNMNHEYMSWYRQDPGLGLRQIYYSMNVEVTDKGDVPEGYKVSRKEKRNFPLILESPSPNQTSLYFCASTTLGAGSEKLFFGSGTQLSVL.

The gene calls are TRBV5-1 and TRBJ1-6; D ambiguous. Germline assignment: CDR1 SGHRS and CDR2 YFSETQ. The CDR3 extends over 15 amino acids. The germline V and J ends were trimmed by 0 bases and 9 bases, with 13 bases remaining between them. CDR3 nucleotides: TGCGCCAGCAGCTTGGAGCAGGCTACCGGTTCACCCCTCCACTTT. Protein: CASSLEQATGSPLHF.

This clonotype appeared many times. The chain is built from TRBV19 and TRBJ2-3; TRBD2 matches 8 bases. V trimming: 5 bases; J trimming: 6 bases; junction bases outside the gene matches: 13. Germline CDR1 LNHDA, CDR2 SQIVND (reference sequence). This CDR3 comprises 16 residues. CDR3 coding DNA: TGTGCCAGTAGTTCACCGGCCGGGGGGGCAACCGATACGCAGTATTTT. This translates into CASSSPAGGATDTQYF.

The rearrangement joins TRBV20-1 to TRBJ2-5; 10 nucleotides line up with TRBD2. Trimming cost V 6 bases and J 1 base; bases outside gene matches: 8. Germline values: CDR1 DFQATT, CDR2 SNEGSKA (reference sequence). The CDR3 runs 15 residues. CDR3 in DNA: TGCAGTGCGAAAAAGCTAGCGGGGGTCCAAGAGACCCAGTACTTC. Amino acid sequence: CSAKKLAGVQETQYF.

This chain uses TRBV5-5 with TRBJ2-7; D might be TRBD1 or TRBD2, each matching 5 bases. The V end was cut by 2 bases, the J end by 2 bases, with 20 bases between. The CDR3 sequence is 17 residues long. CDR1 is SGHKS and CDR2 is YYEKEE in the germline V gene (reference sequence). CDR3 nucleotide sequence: TGTGCCAGCAGCTTCGGACAAGGGATGGGAGCCCCCTACGAGCAGTACGTC. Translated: CASSFGQGMGAPYEQYV.

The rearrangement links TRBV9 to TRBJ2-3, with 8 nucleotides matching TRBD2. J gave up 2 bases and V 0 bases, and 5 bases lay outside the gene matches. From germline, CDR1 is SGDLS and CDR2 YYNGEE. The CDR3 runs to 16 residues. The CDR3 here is CASSVAGSGDTDTQYF. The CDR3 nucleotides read TGTGCCAGCAGCGTAGCCGGTAGCGGGGACACAGATACGCAGTATTTT.

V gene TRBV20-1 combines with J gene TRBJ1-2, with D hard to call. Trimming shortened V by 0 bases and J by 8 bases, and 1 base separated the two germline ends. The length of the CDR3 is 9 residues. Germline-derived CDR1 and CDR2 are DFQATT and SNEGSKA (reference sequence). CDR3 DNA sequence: TGCAGTGCTAGAGAAGGCTACACCTTC. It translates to CSAREGYTF.

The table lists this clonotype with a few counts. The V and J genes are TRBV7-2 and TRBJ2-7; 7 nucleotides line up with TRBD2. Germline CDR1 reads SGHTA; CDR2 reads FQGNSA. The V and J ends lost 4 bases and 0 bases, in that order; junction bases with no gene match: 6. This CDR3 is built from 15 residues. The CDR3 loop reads CASSWGVAGSYEQYF. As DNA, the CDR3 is TGTGCCAGCAGCTGGGGCGTAGCGGGCTCCTACGAGCAGTACTTC.

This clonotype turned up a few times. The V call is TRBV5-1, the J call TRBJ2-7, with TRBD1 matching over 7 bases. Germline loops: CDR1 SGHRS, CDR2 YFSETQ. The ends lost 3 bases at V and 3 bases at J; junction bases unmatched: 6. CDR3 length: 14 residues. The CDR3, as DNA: TGCGCCAGCAGCTCAATGACAGGGTTCTACGAGCAGTACTTC. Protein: CASSSMTGFYEQYF.